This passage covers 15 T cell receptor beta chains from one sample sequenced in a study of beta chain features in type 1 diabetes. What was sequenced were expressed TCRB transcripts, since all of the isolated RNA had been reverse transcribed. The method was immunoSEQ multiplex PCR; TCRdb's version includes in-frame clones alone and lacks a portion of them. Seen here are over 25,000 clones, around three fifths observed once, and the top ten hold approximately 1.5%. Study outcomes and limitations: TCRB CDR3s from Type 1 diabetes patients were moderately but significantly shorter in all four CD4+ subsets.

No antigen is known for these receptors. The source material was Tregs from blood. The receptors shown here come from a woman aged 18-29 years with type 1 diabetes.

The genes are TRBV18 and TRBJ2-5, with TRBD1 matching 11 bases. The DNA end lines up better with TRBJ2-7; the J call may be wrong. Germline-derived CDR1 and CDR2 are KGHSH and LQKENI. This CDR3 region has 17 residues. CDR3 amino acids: CASSPPGTGGPSYEQYF. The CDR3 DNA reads TGTGCCAGCTCACCCCCCGGGACAGGGGGACCTTCCTACGAGCAGTACTTC.

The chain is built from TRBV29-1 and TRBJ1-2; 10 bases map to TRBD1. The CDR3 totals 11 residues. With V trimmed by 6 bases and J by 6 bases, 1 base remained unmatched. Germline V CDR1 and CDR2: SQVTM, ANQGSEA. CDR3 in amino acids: CSVDRGNGYTF. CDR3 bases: TGCAGCGTGGACAGGGGGAATGGCTACACCTTC. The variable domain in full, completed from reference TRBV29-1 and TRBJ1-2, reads SAVISQKPSRDICQRGTSLTIQCQVDSQVTMMFWYRQQPGQSLTLIATANQGSEATYESGFVIDKFPISRPNLTFSTLTVSNMSPEDSSIYLCSVDRGNGYTFGSGTRLTVV.

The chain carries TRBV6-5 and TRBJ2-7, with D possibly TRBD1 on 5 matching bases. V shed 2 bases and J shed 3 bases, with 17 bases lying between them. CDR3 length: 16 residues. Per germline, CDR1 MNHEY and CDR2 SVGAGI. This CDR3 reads CASSYLPSDRNYEQYV. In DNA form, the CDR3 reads TGTGCCAGCAGTTACCTCCCGTCAGACAGAAACTACGAGCAGTACGTC.

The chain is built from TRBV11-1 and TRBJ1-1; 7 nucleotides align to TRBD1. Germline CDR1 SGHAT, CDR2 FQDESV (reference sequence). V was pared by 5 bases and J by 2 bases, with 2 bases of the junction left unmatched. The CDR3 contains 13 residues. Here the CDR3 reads CASSRQGNTEAFF. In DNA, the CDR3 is TGTGCCAGCAGCCGACAGGGTAACACTGAAGCTTTCTTT.

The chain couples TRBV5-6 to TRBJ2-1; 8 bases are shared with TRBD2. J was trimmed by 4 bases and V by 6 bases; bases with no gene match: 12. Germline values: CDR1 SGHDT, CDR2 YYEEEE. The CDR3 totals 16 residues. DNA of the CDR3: TGTGCCAGCATATGGCGGGGGGCGCGGGGTTACAATGAGCAGTTCTTC. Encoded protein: CASIWRGARGYNEQFF.

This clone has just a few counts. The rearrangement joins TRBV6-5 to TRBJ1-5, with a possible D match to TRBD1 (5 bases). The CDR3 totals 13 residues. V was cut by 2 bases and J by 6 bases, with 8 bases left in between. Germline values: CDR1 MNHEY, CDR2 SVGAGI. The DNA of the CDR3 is TGTGCCAGCAGTTACGGGGGGAGTCAGCCCCAGCATTTT. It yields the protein CASSYGGSQPQHF.

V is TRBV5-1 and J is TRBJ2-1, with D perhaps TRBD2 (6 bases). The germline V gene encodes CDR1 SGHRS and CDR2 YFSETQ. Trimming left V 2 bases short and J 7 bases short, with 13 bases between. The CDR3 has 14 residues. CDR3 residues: CASSFGGSSNEQFF. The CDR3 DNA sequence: TGCGCCAGCAGCTTCGGAGGGTCCTCAAATGAGCAGTTCTTC.

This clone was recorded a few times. CDR3 sequence (DNA): TGTGCCAGCAGCTTAGGGCTAGCGGGAGCCTACGAGCAGTACGTC. This codes for CASSLGLAGAYEQYV. This rearrangement joins TRBV7-2 to TRBJ2-7, with 10 bases fitting TRBD2. The V and J ends lost 1 base and 2 bases, in that order; junction bases with no gene match: 2. The CDR3 is 15 residues long. Germline V CDR1 and CDR2: SGHTA, FQGNSA.

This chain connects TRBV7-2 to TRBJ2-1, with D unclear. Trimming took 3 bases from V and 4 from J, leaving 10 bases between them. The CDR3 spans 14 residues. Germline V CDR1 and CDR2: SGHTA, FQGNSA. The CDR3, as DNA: TGTGCCAGCAGCTTGATAGGCGGATACAATGAGCAGTTCTTC. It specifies CASSLIGGYNEQFF.

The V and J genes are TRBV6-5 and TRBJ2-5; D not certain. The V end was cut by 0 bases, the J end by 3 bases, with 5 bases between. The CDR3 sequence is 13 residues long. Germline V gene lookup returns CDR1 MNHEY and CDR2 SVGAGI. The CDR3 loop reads CASSYSAEETQYF. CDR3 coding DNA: TGTGCCAGCAGTTACTCGGCCGAAGAGACCCAGTACTTC.

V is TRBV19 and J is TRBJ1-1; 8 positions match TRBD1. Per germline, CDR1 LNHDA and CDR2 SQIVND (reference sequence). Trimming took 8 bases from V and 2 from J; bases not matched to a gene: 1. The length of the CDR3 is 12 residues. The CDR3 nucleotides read TGTGCCAGTGGACAGGGTAACACTGAAGCTTTCTTT. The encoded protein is CASGQGNTEAFF.

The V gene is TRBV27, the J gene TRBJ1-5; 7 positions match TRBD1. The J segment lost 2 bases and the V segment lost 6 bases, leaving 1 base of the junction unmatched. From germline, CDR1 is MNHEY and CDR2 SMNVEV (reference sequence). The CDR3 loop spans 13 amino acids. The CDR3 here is CASRDRGNQPQHF. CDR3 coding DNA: TGTGCCAGCAGAGACAGGGGCAATCAGCCCCAGCATTTT.

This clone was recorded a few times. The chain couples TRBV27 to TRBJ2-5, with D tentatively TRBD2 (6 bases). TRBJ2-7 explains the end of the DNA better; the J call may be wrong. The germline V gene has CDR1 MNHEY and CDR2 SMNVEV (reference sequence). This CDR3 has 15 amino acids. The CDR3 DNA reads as TGTGCCAGCAGTCCCAGCGGGTGGCGGGGCTACGAGCAGTACTTC. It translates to CASSPSGWRGYEQYF.

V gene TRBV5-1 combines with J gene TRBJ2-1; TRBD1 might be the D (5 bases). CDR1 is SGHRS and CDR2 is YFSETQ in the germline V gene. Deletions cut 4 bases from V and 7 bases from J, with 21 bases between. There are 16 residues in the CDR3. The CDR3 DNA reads TGCGCCAGCAGCGCTAGTATTATGTCTAGGGGTAATGAGCAGTTCTTC. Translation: CASSASIMSRGNEQFF.

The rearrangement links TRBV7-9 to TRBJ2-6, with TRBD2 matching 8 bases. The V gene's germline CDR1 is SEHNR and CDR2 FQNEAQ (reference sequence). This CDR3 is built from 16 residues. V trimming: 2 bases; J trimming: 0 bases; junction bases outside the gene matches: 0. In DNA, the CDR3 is TGTGCCAGCAGCTTAAGCGGGAGCTCTGGGGCCAACGTCCTGACTTTC. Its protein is CASSLSGSSGANVLTF.